This T cell receptor beta chain was identified in a study of blood T cells in healthy people across ages. Overall study findings and caveats: A roughly linear fall in TCR beta diversity per million T cells was seen with increasing age. Naive and antigen-experienced cells could not be conclusively compared, given unsorted PBMCs.

From germline, CDR1 is SGDLS and CDR2 YYNGEE. The CDR3 totals 16 residues. With V trimmed by 0 bases and J by 3 bases, 7 bases remained unmatched. To note about this clonotype: No antigen is known for it.

The use of a sample-barcoded 5' primer and a J-beta primer mix characterized a second PCR of roughly 6 to 11 cycles. Sequencing yielded, for each sample, at least 2.5 million paired-end reads carrying CDR3. TCRdb redid the calling of the 5' RACE reads with MiXCR, one entry per CDR3 protein. The table records over 1,500,000 distinct CDR3 sequences, around 40% of them present only once. The receptor's source is a human donor in good health. The chain recombines TRBV9 with TRBJ1-2, with 8 bases identical to TRBD1. The sequenced material came from blood. Here the CDR3 reads CASSVALTGADYGYTF. The DNA for the CDR3 is TGTGCCAGCAGCGTAGCATTGACAGGGGCGGACTATGGCTACACCTTC.